The rows below give T cell receptor beta chains drawn from one sample of a study of T cells in Graves' hyperthyroidism and ophthalmopathy. TCRdb redid the calling of the multiplex PCR reads with MiXCR, one entry per CDR3 protein. The repertoire holds about 400,000 distinct CDR3 sequences, around an eighth seen once, with 25% to 30% in the top ten. What was sequenced was blood. The origin of the receptors is a man in his fifties with Graves' ophthalmopathy. Each CDR3 is given with its conserved first and last residue. The D gene is left open where the match is weak. Clone size is not always given. Where it is, it says once, few, many or a class for expanded clones.

D gene: TRBD2
V gene: TRBV20-1
clone size: .
J gene: TRBJ2-2
CDR3 protein: CSAPRTSGSPGELFF
CDR3 DNA: TGCAGTGCTCCCCGGACTAGCGGTTCGCCCGGGGAGCTGTTTTTT

D gene: TRBD2
V gene: TRBV7-3
clone size: .
J gene: TRBJ2-5
CDR3 protein: CASSKTSGNQEAQYF
CDR3 DNA: TGTGCCAGCAGCAAGACTAGCGGGAATCAAGAGGCCCAGTACTTC

D gene: TRBD2
V gene: TRBV28
clone size: many
J gene: TRBJ2-1
CDR3 protein: CASIQGGTPNEQFF
CDR3 DNA: TGTGCCAGCATTCAGGGAGGGACTCCAAATGAGCAGTTCTTC

D gene: .
V gene: TRBV20-1
clone size: .
J gene: TRBJ2-7
CDR3 protein: CSASPGPGSYEQYF
CDR3 DNA: TGCAGTGCTAGCCCGGGCCCCGGCTCCTACGAGCAGTACTTC

D gene: TRBD1
V gene: TRBV6-1
clone size: .
J gene: TRBJ1-1
CDR3 protein: CASSELGQGRTEAFF
CDR3 DNA: TGTGCCAGCAGTGAATTGGGACAGGGGAGAACTGAAGCTTTCTTT

D gene: TRBD1
V gene: TRBV7-3
clone size: many
J gene: TRBJ2-6
CDR3 protein: CASSSASGGSGANVLTF
CDR3 DNA: TGTGCCAGCAGCTCCGCCTCAGGGGGTTCTGGGGCCAACGTCCTGACTTTC

D gene: .
V gene: TRBV20-1
clone size: many
J gene: TRBJ2-1
CDR3 protein: CSAPRGSNEQFF
CDR3 DNA: TGCAGTGCGCCCCGGGGGTCCAATGAGCAGTTCTTC

D gene: TRBD1
V gene: TRBV7-9
clone size: many
J gene: TRBJ1-1
CDR3 protein: CASSTQTGLSTEAFF
CDR3 DNA: TGTGCCAGCAGCACCCAGACAGGGTTAAGCACTGAAGCTTTCTTT

D gene: .
V gene: TRBV3-1
clone size: many
J gene: TRBJ1-1
CDR3 protein: CASSQGTENTEAFF
CDR3 DNA: TGTGCCAGCAGCCAAGGGACAGAGAACACTGAAGCTTTCTTT

D gene: .
V gene: TRBV20-1
clone size: few
J gene: TRBJ2-7
CDR3 protein: CSAKNRVGEQYF
CDR3 DNA: TGCAGTGCAAAGAACAGGGTGGGCGAGCAGTACTTC

D gene: .
V gene: TRBV6-2/TRBV6-3
clone size: many
J gene: TRBJ1-6
CDR3 protein: CASRVPERSPLHF
CDR3 DNA: TGTGCCAGCAGGGTGCCGGAGAGGTCACCCCTCCACTTT

D gene: TRBD2
V gene: TRBV5-1
clone size: .
J gene: TRBJ2-7
CDR3 protein: CASSFHLQSGNSYEQYF
CDR3 DNA: TGCGCCAGCAGCTTCCACCTCCAGAGCGGGAACTCCTACGAGCAGTACTTC

D gene: .
V gene: TRBV9
clone size: .
J gene: TRBJ2-7
CDR3 protein: CASSVDWGAHEQYF
CDR3 DNA: TGTGCCAGCAGCGTAGATTGGGGGGCCCACGAGCAGTACTTC

D gene: .
V gene: TRBV20-1
clone size: many
J gene: TRBJ1-2
CDR3 protein: CSAPDSYGYTF
CDR3 DNA: TGCAGTGCACCTGACAGCTATGGCTACACCTTC

D gene: TRBD2
V gene: TRBV10-1
clone size: many
J gene: TRBJ2-2
CDR3 protein: CASSAASGSFRELFF
CDR3 DNA: TGCGCCAGCAGTGCGGCTAGCGGGAGTTTCCGGGAGCTGTTTTTT

D gene: .
V gene: TRBV19
clone size: many
J gene: TRBJ1-1
CDR3 protein: CASSITQGGEAFF
CDR3 DNA: TGTGCCAGTAGTATAACCCAGGGAGGAGAAGCTTTCTTT

D gene: TRBD1
V gene: TRBV12-3/TRBV12-4
clone size: many
J gene: TRBJ2-4
CDR3 protein: CASSSAGTGIRNIQYF
CDR3 DNA: TGTGCCAGCAGCTCCGCCGGGACAGGGATCAGGAACATTCAGTACTTC

D gene: .
V gene: TRBV6-1
clone size: few
J gene: TRBJ2-1
CDR3 protein: CASSGGGSEQFF
CDR3 DNA: TGTGCCAGCAGCGGGGGAGGTAGTGAGCAGTTCTTC

D gene: .
V gene: TRBV6-1
clone size: many
J gene: TRBJ1-2
CDR3 protein: CASSEASANYGYTF
CDR3 DNA: TGTGCCAGCAGTGAAGCTAGTGCTAACTATGGCTACACCTTC

D gene: TRBD1
V gene: TRBV7-9
clone size: .
J gene: TRBJ1-2
CDR3 protein: CASSTGQGYGYTF
CDR3 DNA: TGTGCCAGCAGCACGGGACAGGGGTACGGCTACACCTTC

D gene: .
V gene: TRBV20-1
clone size: .
J gene: TRBJ1-4
CDR3 protein: CSGQTVNGEKLFF
CDR3 DNA: TGCAGTGGCCAGACAGTCAATGGGGAAAAACTGTTTTTT

D gene: .
V gene: TRBV3-1
clone size: many
J gene: TRBJ2-1
CDR3 protein: CASSQGNRNEQFF
CDR3 DNA: TGTGCCAGCAGCCAAGGTAACAGAAATGAGCAGTTCTTC

D gene: .
V gene: TRBV24-1
clone size: many
J gene: TRBJ2-7
CDR3 protein: CATSDPGLGYEQYF
CDR3 DNA: TGTGCCACCAGTGACCCCGGACTCGGGTACGAGCAGTACTTC

D gene: .
V gene: TRBV6-1
clone size: .
J gene: TRBJ2-1
CDR3 protein: CASGTPYNEQFF
CDR3 DNA: TGTGCCAGCGGGACTCCCTACAATGAGCAGTTCTTC

D gene: TRBD1
V gene: TRBV20-1
clone size: many
J gene: TRBJ2-7
CDR3 protein: CSARDFGQGRAYEQYF
CDR3 DNA: TGCAGTGCTAGAGATTTTGGACAGGGTCGGGCCTACGAGCAGTACTTC

D gene: TRBD2
V gene: TRBV20-1
clone size: many
J gene: TRBJ2-2
CDR3 protein: CSASRLARTNTGELFF
CDR3 DNA: TGCAGTGCCAGCCGACTAGCGCGAACGAACACCGGGGAGCTGTTTTTT

D gene: TRBD2
V gene: TRBV20-1
clone size: many
J gene: TRBJ2-1
CDR3 protein: CSALAPSGNEQFF
CDR3 DNA: TGCAGTGCTCTGGCGCCTAGCGGAAATGAGCAGTTCTTC

D gene: .
V gene: TRBV15
clone size: .
J gene: TRBJ2-3
CDR3 protein: CATSEGRDTDTQYF
CDR3 DNA: TGTGCCACCTCCGAGGGACGCGACACAGATACGCAGTATTTT